Detailed here is one TCR beta chain. Antigen specificity is unknown. The data were obtained in a study of T cell repertoires in cytomegalovirus infection. Whole-study context: From public TCR beta signatures came an indication of both CMV infection and matching HLA type. Study-wide points: Dominant in the ex vivo response were TCR beta clonotypes restricted by HLA-C and specific for CMV.

TCRdb reprocessed the reads via MiXCR and lists one record per CDR3 protein. The sample includes approximately 310,000 distinct CDR3 sequences, around a quarter of them seen just once. The CDR3 runs to 14 residues. Germline lookup yields CDR1 KGHSH and CDR2 LQKENI. Deletions cut 3 bases from V and 1 base from J, with 9 bases between. This material consisted of cultured PBMCs, taken from culture after CMV antigen stimulation. The TCR sequence derives from a human donor in good health (CMV status not recorded). Some clones in this sample may be carry-over from other donors' samples. The chain joins TRBV18 to TRBJ2-5; D is unclear. The CDR3 DNA follows: TGTGCCAGCTCACCGCAGGATCTCCAAGAGACCCAGTACTTC. Its translation: CASSPQDLQETQYF.